This T cell receptor (beta chain) derives from a study of PD-1 blockade in classical Hodgkin lymphoma. On the study more broadly: Every 2 weeks, patients had 3 mg/kg nivolumab intravenously.

Notes on the study in general: By C4D1, CD4+ diversity increased significantly, especially in complete responders. Baseline diversity in complete responders resembled that of newly diagnosed patients. Relapsed/refractory patients reportedly had the lowest baseline TCR diversity, below newly diagnosed patients, who were below healthy donors.

V was shortened by 5 bases and J by 7 bases, with 8 bases between the two germline ends. From germline, CDR1 is MNHEY and CDR2 SVGAGI. The CDR3 contains 11 residues. Only in-frame clones appear in the TCRdb table, and some are missing; sequencing was by immunoSEQ multiplex PCR. This sample yields around 25,000 clones, of which about 70% are seen a single time; 25% to 30% belongs to the top ten. This clone was detected a few times. No antigen is known for it. The sample's time point: cycle 4 day 1 (C4D1), after less than 7 weeks of nivolumab. Brentuximab vedotin exposure varied among the patients, all of whom had relapsed after autologous stem cell transplantation.

Specimen: peripheral blood mononuclear cells (PBMCs), collected before the fourth cycle of nivolumab. The chain employs TRBV6-5 and TRBJ1-1; unclear D gene. This clonotype originated in a human donor with classical Hodgkin lymphoma. Written as DNA, the CDR3 is TGTGCCAGCAGTATTCACAGTGAAGCTTTCTTT. Its translation is CASSIHSEAFF.